This T cell receptor (beta chain) was obtained from a study of T cells after yellow fever vaccination. Looking at the study overall: The SMART-Seq v4 Ultra Low Input method served to prepare the low-cell-number fractions.

The CDR3 is 15 amino acids. The V gene lost 3 bases and the J gene lost 4 bases, with 15 bases spanning the gap. From germline, CDR1 is LGHDT and CDR2 YNNKEL (reference sequence). TCRdb recomputed calls from the 5' RACE reads with MiXCR, one row per CDR3 protein. The sample contains about 120,000 distinct CDR3 sequences, about 8.4% of which appear only once. This clonotype was seen only a few times. Source: CD8+ T cells sorted from PBMCs, taken on the day of the yellow fever booster vaccination. The receptor was derived from a man younger than 30 who received the YFV17D yellow fever vaccine. The chain recombines TRBV3-1 with TRBJ1-2; the D gene is possibly TRBD1 (5 bases). The CDR3 here is CASSQGTESTYGYTF. DNA for the CDR3: TGTGCCAGCAGCCAGGGGACCGAGTCTACCTATGGCTACACCTTC.